These T cell receptor beta chains were read from a single sample in a study of glioma-infiltrating T cells after dendritic cell vaccination. Repertoires were generated with immunoSEQ multiplex PCR, while TCRdb's copy carries only in-frame clones and drops some. Among tens of thousands of clones listed, 87% were seen once. This sample comprised blood, obtained after dendritic cell vaccination. These receptors were taken from a human donor with glioblastoma. CDR3s include the opening cysteine and the closing phenylalanine or tryptophan. Each record gives: D gene, clone size, V gene, J gene, CDR3 DNA, CDR3 protein. A D gene is named only where the DNA matches it firmly. Clone size, where shown, is once, few, many, or a class for clones that have expanded.

D: TRBD1
size: once
V: TRBV9
J: TRBJ2-3
DNA: TGTGCCAGCAGCCCCGGGGGGACAGGGGGCAGAGATACGCAGTATTTT
CDR3: CASSPGGTGGRDTQYF

D: .
size: .
V: TRBV7-2
J: TRBJ2-3
DNA: TGTGCCAGCAGCTCCGAGAGGGGGTCTAATACGCAGTATTTT
CDR3: CASSSERGSNTQYF

D: .
size: .
V: TRBV6-1
J: TRBJ1-6
DNA: TGTGCCAGCAGTGAAGGGACAGCTCCCCTCCACTTT
CDR3: CASSEGTAPLHF

D: .
size: .
V: TRBV9
J: TRBJ2-3
DNA: TGTGCCAGCAGCGTCACGGCTAGTTCAGATACGCAGTATTTT
CDR3: CASSVTASSDTQYF

D: .
size: .
V: TRBV6-1
J: TRBJ2-5
DNA: TGTGCCAGCAGAGTCGGGGAGACCCAGTACTTC
CDR3: CASRVGETQYF

D: .
size: .
V: TRBV7-2
J: TRBJ1-4
DNA: TGTGCCAGCAGCCCGGACTGGGGAAATGAAAAACTGTTTTTT
CDR3: CASSPDWGNEKLFF

D: .
size: few
V: TRBV7-2
J: TRBJ1-3
DNA: TGTGCCAGCAGCGTTGGATCGGGAAGAGTTGGAAACACCATATATTTT
CDR3: CASSVGSGRVGNTIYF

D: TRBD2
size: .
V: TRBV2
J: TRBJ2-5
DNA: TGTGCCAGCAGGGAGACTAGCGGGGGGGCAATGGGAGAGACCCAGTACTTC
CDR3: CASRETSGGAMGETQYF

D: .
size: .
V: TRBV28
J: TRBJ2-3
DNA: TGTGCCAGCAGTCCCTACTCTTCCACAGATACGCAGTATTTT
CDR3: CASSPYSSTDTQYF

D: .
size: .
V: TRBV7-2
J: TRBJ1-6
DNA: TGTGCCAGCAGCCAGGACAGAGCCGGGCGACCCCTCCACTTT
CDR3: CASSQDRAGRPLHF

D: TRBD1
size: .
V: TRBV28
J: TRBJ2-7
DNA: TGTGCCAGCAGTCTCCGCGGGACAGGGGGAAGCGAGCAGTACTTC
CDR3: CASSLRGTGGSEQYF

D: .
size: .
V: TRBV29-1
J: TRBJ1-1
DNA: TGCAGCGTGCGGACAGCCTGGAACACTGAAGCTTTCTTT
CDR3: CSVRTAWNTEAFF

D: .
size: .
V: TRBV5-1
J: TRBJ2-5
DNA: TGCGCCAGCAGGTTCCGGGACTCTCCGTGGGAGACCCAGTACTTC
CDR3: CASRFRDSPWETQYF

D: .
size: .
V: TRBV11-3
J: TRBJ1-1
DNA: TGTGCCAGCAGCTTAGATCAATGGCGGGGCCCCATGAACACTGAAGCTTTCTTT
CDR3: CASSLDQWRGPMNTEAFF

D: TRBD2
size: .
V: TRBV5-6
J: TRBJ2-3
DNA: TGTGCCAGCAGCCCCCAGGGAGGGGTGATGGGCACAGATACGCAGTATTTT
CDR3: CASSPQGGVMGTDTQYF

D: TRBD2
size: .
V: TRBV6-1
J: TRBJ2-3
DNA: TGTGCCAGCAGTGGAAAAGCGGGGGGATCGATCCGCACAGATACGCAGTATTTT
CDR3: CASSGKAGGSIRTDTQYF

D: .
size: .
V: TRBV5-1
J: TRBJ1-2
DNA: TGCGCCAGCAGCTTGGGTCAGGTTAACTATGGCTACACCTTC
CDR3: CASSLGQVNYGYTF

D: TRBD1
size: few
V: TRBV19
J: TRBJ2-7
DNA: TGTGCCAGTAGTCAAATAAACAGGGGGCAATCCTACGAGCAGTACTTC
CDR3: CASSQINRGQSYEQYF

D: TRBD1
size: .
V: TRBV30
J: TRBJ1-5
DNA: TGTGCCTGGAGTGAAGGGACAGGGGGTCAGCCCCAGCATTTT
CDR3: CAWSEGTGGQPQHF

D: TRBD1
size: .
V: TRBV18
J: TRBJ1-5
DNA: TGTGCCAGCTCACCAAGGGGGCTAGACAATCAGCCCCAGCATTTT
CDR3: CASSPRGLDNQPQHF